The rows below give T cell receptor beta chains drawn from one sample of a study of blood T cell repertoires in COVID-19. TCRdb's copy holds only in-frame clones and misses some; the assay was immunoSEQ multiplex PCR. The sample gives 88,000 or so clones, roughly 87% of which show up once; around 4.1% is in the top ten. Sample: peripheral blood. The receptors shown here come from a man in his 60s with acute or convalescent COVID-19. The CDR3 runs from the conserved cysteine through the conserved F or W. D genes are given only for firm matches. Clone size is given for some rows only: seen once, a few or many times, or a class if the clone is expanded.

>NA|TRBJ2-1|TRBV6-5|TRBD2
TGTGCCAGCAGTTACCTAGCGGGGGGCTACAATGAGCAGTTCTTC
CASSYLAGGYNEQFF
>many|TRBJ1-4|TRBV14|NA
TGTGCCAGCAGCCAAGGTTTAGGGGCATATGAAAAACTGTTTTTT
CASSQGLGAYEKLFF
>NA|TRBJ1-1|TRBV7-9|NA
TGTGCCAGCAGCTTCCACATCACTGAAGCTTTCTTT
CASSFHITEAFF
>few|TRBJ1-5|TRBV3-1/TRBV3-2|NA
TGTGCCAGCAGCTATGGACAGAACAATCAGCCCCAGCATTTT
CASSYGQNNQPQHF
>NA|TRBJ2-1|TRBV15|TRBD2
TGTGCCACCAGCAGAGAAGGCGGGGGGCTAAATGAGCAGTTCTTC
CATSREGGGLNEQFF
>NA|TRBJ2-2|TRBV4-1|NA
TGCGCCAGCAGTTACAGCGGGAACACCGGGGAGCTGTTTTTT
CASSYSGNTGELFF
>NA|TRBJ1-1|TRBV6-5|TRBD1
TGTGCCTGCCGGGACAGGGTATCGGACACTGAAGCTTTCTTT
CACRDRVSDTEAFF
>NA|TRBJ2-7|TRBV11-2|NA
TGTGCCAGCAGCTTGACTAGTATGGGACCCTACGAGCAGTACTTC
CASSLTSMGPYEQYF
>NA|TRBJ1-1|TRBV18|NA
TGTGCCAGCTCACCGGCGGGCAGGAGAGAAGCTTTCTTT
CASSPAGRREAFF
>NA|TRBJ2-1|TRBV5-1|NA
TGCGCCAGCAGCTTAAGGGGAGGAACTGAGCAGTTCTTC
CASSLRGGTEQFF
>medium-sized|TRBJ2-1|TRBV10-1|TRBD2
TGCGCCAGCAGTGAGTCGACTAGCGGTGAGCAGTTCTTC
CASSESTSGEQFF
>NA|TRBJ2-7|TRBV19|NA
TGTGCCAGTAGTATCACCGGAGTCTACGAGCAGTACTTC
CASSITGVYEQYF
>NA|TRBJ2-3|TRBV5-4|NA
TGTGCCAGCAGCTTGGACAGGGCAAAGAATACGCAGTATTTT
CASSLDRAKNTQYF
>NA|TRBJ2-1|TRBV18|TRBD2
TGTGCCAGCTCACCTCGCCATTTACTAGCGGGGTCCTACAATGAGCAGTTCTTC
CASSPRHLLAGSYNEQFF
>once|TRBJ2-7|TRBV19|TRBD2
TGTGCCAGTAGTACGGGAGGAAGCTTATTCGAGCAGTACTTC
CASSTGGSLFEQYF
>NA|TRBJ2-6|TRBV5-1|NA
TGCGCCAGCACGCGCTCTGGGGCCAACGTCCTGACTTTC
CASTRSGANVLTF